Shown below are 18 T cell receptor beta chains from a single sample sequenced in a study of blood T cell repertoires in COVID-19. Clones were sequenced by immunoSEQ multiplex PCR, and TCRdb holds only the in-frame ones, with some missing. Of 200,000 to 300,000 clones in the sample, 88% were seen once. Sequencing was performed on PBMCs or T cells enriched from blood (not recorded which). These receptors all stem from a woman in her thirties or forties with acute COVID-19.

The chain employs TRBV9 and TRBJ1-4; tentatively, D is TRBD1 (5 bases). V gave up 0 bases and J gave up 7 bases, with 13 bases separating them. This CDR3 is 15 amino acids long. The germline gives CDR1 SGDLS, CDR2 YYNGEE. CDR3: CASSVDGGAGEKLFF. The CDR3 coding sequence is TGTGCCAGCAGCGTAGATGGGGGAGCGGGTGAAAAACTGTTTTTT.

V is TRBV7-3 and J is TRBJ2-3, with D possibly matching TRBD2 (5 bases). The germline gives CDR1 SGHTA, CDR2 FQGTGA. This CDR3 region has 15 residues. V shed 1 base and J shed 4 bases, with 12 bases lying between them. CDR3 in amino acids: CASSLNARVADTQYF. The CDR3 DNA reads TGTGCCAGCAGCTTAAACGCGAGGGTCGCAGATACGCAGTATTTT.

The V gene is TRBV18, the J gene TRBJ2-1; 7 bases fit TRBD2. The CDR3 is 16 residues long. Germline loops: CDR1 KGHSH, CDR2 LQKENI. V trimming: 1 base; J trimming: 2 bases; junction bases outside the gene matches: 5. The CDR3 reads CASSPRLADTYNEQFF. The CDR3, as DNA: TGTGCCAGCTCACCACGACTAGCCGACACCTACAATGAGCAGTTCTTC.

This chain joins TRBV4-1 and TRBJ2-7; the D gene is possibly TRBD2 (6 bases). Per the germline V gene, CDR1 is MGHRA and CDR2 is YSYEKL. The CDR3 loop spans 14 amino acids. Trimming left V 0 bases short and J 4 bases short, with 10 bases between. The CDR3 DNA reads TGCGCCAGCAGCCAAGATCCCGCGGGGTACGAGCAGTACTTC. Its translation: CASSQDPAGYEQYF.

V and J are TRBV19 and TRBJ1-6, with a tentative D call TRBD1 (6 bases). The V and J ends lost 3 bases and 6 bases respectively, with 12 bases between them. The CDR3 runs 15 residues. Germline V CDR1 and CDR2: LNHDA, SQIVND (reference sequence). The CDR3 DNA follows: TGTGCCAGTAGTATCCAAACAGGGATTAATTCACCCCTCCACTTT. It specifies CASSIQTGINSPLHF.

The CDR3 DNA sequence: TGTGCCAGCAGCCAAACGTTAGGAGTTGAAAAACTGTTTTTT. Its translation is CASSQTLGVEKLFF. V is TRBV3-1 (or the pseudogene TRBV3-2) and J is TRBJ1-4; D not resolved. The V gene's germline CDR1 is LGHDT and CDR2 YNNKEL (reference sequence). The CDR3 has 14 residues. Trimming cost V 2 bases and J 7 bases, with 11 bases left between them.

CDR3 nucleotide sequence: TGTGCCAGCAGCGCCGGGCAGGGAAGCAATCAGCCCCAGCATTTT. Protein: CASSAGQGSNQPQHF. The rearrangement links TRBV9 to TRBJ1-5; possible D gene TRBD1, 5 bases. From germline, CDR1 is SGDLS and CDR2 YYNGEE. V dropped 3 bases and J dropped 1 base, with 11 bases sitting between them. This CDR3 has 15 amino acids.

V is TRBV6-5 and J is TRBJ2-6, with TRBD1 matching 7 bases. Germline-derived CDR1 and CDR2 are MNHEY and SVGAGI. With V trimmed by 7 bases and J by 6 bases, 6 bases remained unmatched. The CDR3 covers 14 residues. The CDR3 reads CASTWGTEANVLTF. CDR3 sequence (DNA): TGTGCCAGCACGTGGGGGACAGAGGCCAACGTCCTGACTTTC.

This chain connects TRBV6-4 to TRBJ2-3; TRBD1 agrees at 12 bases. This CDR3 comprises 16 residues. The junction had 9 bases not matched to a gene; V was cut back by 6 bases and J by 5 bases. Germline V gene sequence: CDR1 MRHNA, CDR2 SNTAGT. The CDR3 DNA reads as TGTGCCAGCAGCAGAGGGACAGGGGGCGCATTAGATACGCAGTATTTT. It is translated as CASSRGTGGALDTQYF.

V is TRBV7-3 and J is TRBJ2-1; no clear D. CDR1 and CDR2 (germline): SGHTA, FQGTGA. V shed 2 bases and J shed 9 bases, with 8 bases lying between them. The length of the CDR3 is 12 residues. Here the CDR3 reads CASSLYVGEQFF. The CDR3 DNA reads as TGTGCCAGCAGCTTATATGTCGGTGAGCAGTTCTTC.

This chain's CDR3 is CATSRLGEPYEQYF. CDR3 bases: TGTGCCACCTCACGGCTCGGGGAGCCCTACGAGCAGTACTTC. V is TRBV28 and J is TRBJ2-7; D might be TRBD2 (5 bases). CDR3 length: 14 residues. Germline V gene lookup returns CDR1 MDHEN and CDR2 SYDVKM. The V end was cut by 10 bases, the J end by 2 bases, with 18 bases between.

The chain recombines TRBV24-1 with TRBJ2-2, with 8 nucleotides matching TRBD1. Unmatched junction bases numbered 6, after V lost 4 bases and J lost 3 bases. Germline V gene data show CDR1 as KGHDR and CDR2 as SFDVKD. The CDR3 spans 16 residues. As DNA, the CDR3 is TGTGCCACCAGTGAATACAGGGGGATCGACACCGGGGAGCTGTTTTTT. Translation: CATSEYRGIDTGELFF.

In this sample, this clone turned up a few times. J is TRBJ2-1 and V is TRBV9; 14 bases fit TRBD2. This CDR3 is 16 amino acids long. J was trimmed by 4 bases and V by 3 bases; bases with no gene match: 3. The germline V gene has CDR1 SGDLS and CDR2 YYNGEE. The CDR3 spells CASSARLAGGYNEQFF. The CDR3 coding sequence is TGTGCCAGCAGCGCCAGACTAGCGGGAGGGTACAATGAGCAGTTCTTC.

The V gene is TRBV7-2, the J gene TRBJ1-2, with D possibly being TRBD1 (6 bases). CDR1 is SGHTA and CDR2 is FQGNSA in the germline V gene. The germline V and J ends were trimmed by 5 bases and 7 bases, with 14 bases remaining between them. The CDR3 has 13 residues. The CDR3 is CASSPQGRFGYTF. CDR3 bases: TGTGCCAGCAGCCCCCAGGGGCGGTTTGGCTACACCTTC.

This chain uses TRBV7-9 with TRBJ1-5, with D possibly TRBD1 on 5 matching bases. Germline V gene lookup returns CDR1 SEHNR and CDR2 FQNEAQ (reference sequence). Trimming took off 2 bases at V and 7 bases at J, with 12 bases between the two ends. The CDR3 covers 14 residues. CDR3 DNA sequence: TGTGCCAGCAGCTTATCGGGGGGATTCCAGCCCCAGCATTTT. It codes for CASSLSGGFQPQHF. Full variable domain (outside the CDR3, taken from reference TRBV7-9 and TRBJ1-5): DTGVSQNPRHKITKRGQNVTFRCDPISEHNRLYWYRQTLGQGPEFLTYFQNEAQLEKSRLLSDRFSAERPKGSFSTLEIQRTEQGDSAMYLCASSLSGGFQPQHFGDGTRLSIL.

DNA for the CDR3: TGTGCCAGCAGTCTCGTTTGGACTAGCGAATACAATGAGCAGTTCTTC. Amino acid sequence: CASSLVWTSEYNEQFF. The rearrangement links TRBV6-2 or TRBV6-3 to TRBJ2-1, with TRBD2 identical over 9 bases. V lost 5 bases and J lost 4; bases outside the gene matches: 9. Germline values: CDR1 MNHEY, CDR2 SVGEGT. The CDR3 contains 16 residues.

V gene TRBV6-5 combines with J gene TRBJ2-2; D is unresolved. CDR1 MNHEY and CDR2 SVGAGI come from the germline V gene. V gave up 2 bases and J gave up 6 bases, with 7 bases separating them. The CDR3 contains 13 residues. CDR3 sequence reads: CASSYIRAGELFF. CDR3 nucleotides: TGTGCCAGCAGTTACATCCGAGCCGGGGAGCTGTTTTTT.

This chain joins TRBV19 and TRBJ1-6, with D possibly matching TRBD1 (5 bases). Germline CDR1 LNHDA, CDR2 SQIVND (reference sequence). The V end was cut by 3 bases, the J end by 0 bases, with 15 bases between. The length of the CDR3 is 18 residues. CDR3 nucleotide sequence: TGTGCCAGTAGTATGGGACTTCCAAGCCTCTCCTATAATTCACCCCTCCACTTT. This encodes CASSMGLPSLSYNSPLHF. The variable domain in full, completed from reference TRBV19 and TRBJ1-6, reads DGGITQSPKYLFRKEGQNVTLSCEQNLNHDAMYWYRQDPGQGLRLIYYSQIVNDFQKGDIAEGYSVSREKKESFPLTVTSAQKNPTAFYLCASSMGLPSLSYNSPLHFGNGTRLTVT.